One sample yielded the 7 T cell receptor beta chains listed below, sequenced in a study of beta chain features in type 1 diabetes (dated by TCRdb to 2016 to 2018). Library generation was performed with the immunoSEQ multiplex PCR assay. The entire isolated RNA was reverse transcribed using the High Capacity cDNA Reverse Transcription Kit, and thus expressed TCRB transcripts were sequenced. Held by TCRdb, this immuneACCESS table contains in-frame sequences only and omits some clones. Under half of the omission traces to an unresolved V gene where checked; the cause of the rest is unknown. In this sample the table shows some 400,000 clones, more than 13% of which occur a single time. The top ten clonotypes cover about 0.02% of the sample. Sequencing was carried out using naive CD4+ T cells from blood. Read against the paper, the sample's cell subset or site label means: true naive CD4+ T cells. Receptor source: a woman aged 18-35 years in good health.

This clone was observed a handful of times. The CDR3 spells CASSSSGPVGEQYF. CDR3 sequence (DNA): TGTGCCAGCAGCAGTTCAGGGCCGGTAGGCGAGCAGTACTTC. V is TRBV5-4 and J is TRBJ2-7; a possible D gene is TRBD1 (5 bases). Trimming took 4 bases from V and 6 from J, leaving 17 bases between them. CDR3 length equals 14 residues. Germline CDR1 is SGHNT and CDR2 is YYREEE (reference sequence). Looking up the rest from reference TRBV5-4 and TRBJ2-7 gives the full variable domain: ETGVTQSPTHLIKTRGQQVTLRCSSQSGHNTVSWYQQALGQGPQFIFQYYREEENGRGNFPPRFSGLQFPNYSSELNVNALELDDSALYLCASSSSGPVGEQYFGPGTRLTVT.

The chain employs TRBV18 and TRBJ2-7; TRBD2 is a possible D gene (6 bases). Per germline, CDR1 KGHSH and CDR2 LQKENI. V dropped 1 base and J dropped 0 bases, with 19 bases sitting between them. The CDR3 has 18 residues. The CDR3 region is CASSPHQMGGIISYEQYF. In nucleotides, the CDR3 is TGTGCCAGCTCACCACACCAGATGGGCGGGATCATCTCCTACGAGCAGTACTTC.

This clone was counted only a few times. The chain links TRBV7-9 to TRBJ1-5; possibly TRBD1 for D (5 bases). Trimming took 1 base from V and 0 from J, leaving 10 bases between them. There are 16 residues in the CDR3. Germline assignment: CDR1 SEHNR and CDR2 FQNEAQ (reference sequence). The CDR3 region has the DNA TGTGCCAGCAGCTTAGGCGCGGGGGATAGCAATCAGCCCCAGCATTTT. Its protein product is CASSLGAGDSNQPQHF.

This rearrangement joins TRBV9 to TRBJ2-1; 14 nucleotides match TRBD2. The CDR3 length is 15 residues. CDR1 is SGDLS, CDR2 YYNGEE, per germline. V lost 3 bases, J lost 9 bases, and 5 bases stayed unmatched. Here the CDR3 reads CASSDGTSGSSEQFF. For the CDR3, the DNA is TGTGCCAGCAGCGACGGGACTAGCGGGAGTAGTGAGCAGTTCTTC. The full variable domain, completed using reference TRBV9 and TRBJ2-1, is DSGVTQTPKHLITATGQRVTLRCSPRSGDLSVYWYQQSLDQGLQFLIQYYNGEERAKGNILERFSAQQFPDLHSELNLSSLELGDSALYFCASSDGTSGSSEQFFGPGTRLTVL.

This clone appeared a few times. The V gene is TRBV27, the J gene TRBJ1-2; D is undetermined. The CDR3 contains 13 residues. CDR1 MNHEY and CDR2 SMNVEV come from the germline V gene (reference sequence). Trimming cost V 6 bases and J 7 bases, with 15 bases left between them. The CDR3 loop is CASSSGLVGGYTF. CDR3 bases: TGTGCCAGCAGCTCCGGACTTGTTGGTGGCTACACCTTC.

There are a few counts of this clone. The V and J genes are TRBV30 and TRBJ2-2; 9 nucleotides line up with TRBD2. Germline CDR1 reads GTSNPN; CDR2 reads SVGIG (reference sequence). After removal of 8 bases from V and 0 bases from J, the junction contained 10 bases not matched to a gene. This CDR3 spans 16 amino acids. The CDR3 loop is CAQGSGRMSNTGELFF. In DNA, the CDR3 is TGTGCCCAAGGGAGCGGGAGGATGTCGAACACCGGGGAGCTGTTTTTT.

This clone showed up just a few times. This chain connects TRBV29-1 to TRBJ2-2, with a possible D match to TRBD1 (5 bases). Germline values: CDR1 SQVTM, CDR2 ANQGSEA. The CDR3 sequence is 14 residues long. The CDR3 loop is CSGARGANTGELFF. CDR3 in DNA: TGCAGTGGGGCCAGAGGCGCGAACACCGGGGAGCTGTTTTTT.